These 27 T cell receptor beta chains were sequenced from one sample in a study of shared clonotypes between healthy human individuals (dated by TCRdb to 2019 to 2021). Libraries were made using the immunoSEQ multiplex PCR assay. TCRdb retrieved this table from immuneACCESS and kept in-frame rearrangements only. Not all clones are present; in checked studies, unresolved V genes account for under half, and no reason is known for the remainder. The sample records approximately 710,000 clones, roughly 88% of which are singletons. About 34% of the sample is held by the ten biggest clonotypes. The sample was memory CD8+ T cells from PBMCs. The cell subset or site label for this specimen denotes: CD45RO+ cells pooled with CCR7-negative TemRA cells. The receptors here all came from a man between 18 and 29 years old in good health. Some clones in this sample may be carry-over from other donors' samples.

This chain uses TRBV7-9 with TRBJ2-5; D not certain. The J call is uncertain, as TRBJ2-7 better fits the DNA end. The CDR3 has 14 residues. CDR1 is SEHNR, CDR2 FQNEAQ, per germline (reference sequence). The CDR3 spells CASSLVESPREQYF. In nucleotides, the CDR3 is TGTGCCAGCAGCTTAGTAGAGTCGCCGCGCGAGCAGTACTTC.

The chain recombines TRBV28 with TRBJ2-2, with D perhaps TRBD1 (6 bases). Per germline, CDR1 MDHEN and CDR2 SYDVKM. This CDR3 region has 14 residues. V lost 5 bases, J lost 5 bases, and 12 bases lay in between. The CDR3 region is CASSQPRGTGELFF. CDR3 nucleotides: TGTGCCAGCAGTCAGCCCAGGGGAACCGGGGAGCTGTTTTTT. Using reference TRBV28 and TRBJ2-2 for the parts outside the CDR3, the full variable domain is DVKVTQSSRYLVKRTGEKVFLECVQDMDHENMFWYRQDPGLGLRLIYFSYDVKMKEKGDIPEGYSVSREKKERFSLILESASTNQTSMYLCASSQPRGTGELFFGEGSRLTVL.

The chain is built from TRBV9 and TRBJ2-5, with D tentatively TRBD2 (7 bases). Trimming took off 6 bases at V and 1 base at J, with 13 bases between the two ends. Germline loops: CDR1 SGDLS, CDR2 YYNGEE. The length of the CDR3 is 14 residues. Here the CDR3 DNA reads TGTGCCAGCACCAAAGGGGGGGGCCAAGAGACCCAGTACTTC. This gives the protein CASTKGGGQETQYF.

This chain connects TRBV5-6 to TRBJ2-1, with 7 positions matching TRBD2. The germline V gene has CDR1 SGHDT and CDR2 YYEEEE. The CDR3 spans 15 residues. Unmatched junction bases numbered 4, after V lost 0 bases and J lost 4 bases. The DNA of the CDR3 is TGTGCCAGCAGCTTGGCGGGAGGACGTTACAATGAGCAGTTCTTC. Amino acids: CASSLAGGRYNEQFF.

The chain carries TRBV29-1 and TRBJ2-2; D may be TRBD1 or TRBD2 (5 bases each). The CDR3 contains 15 residues. The V end lost 4 bases, the J end lost 5 bases, and 17 bases lay between the germline ends. Germline assignment: CDR1 SQVTM and CDR2 ANQGSEA. This CDR3 is CSVGFDGARTGELFF. For the CDR3, the DNA is TGCAGCGTTGGATTCGACGGGGCGAGAACCGGGGAGCTGTTTTTT.

In this sample, this clone turned up a few times. CDR3 sequence reads: CASLGVGNQPQHF. The CDR3 coding sequence is TGTGCCAGCCTGGGGGTGGGCAATCAGCCCCAGCATTTT. This chain links TRBV2 with TRBJ1-5; tentatively, D is TRBD1 (5 bases). CDR1 is SNHLY, CDR2 FYNNEI, per germline. Between the trimmed V and J ends, which lost 8 bases and 2 bases, there was a span of 10 bases. The CDR3 spans 13 residues.

The chain carries TRBV19 and TRBJ1-2, with 8 bases fitting TRBD1. Trimming at V came to 7 bases and at J to 4 bases, leaving 8 bases not matched to a gene. Per germline, CDR1 LNHDA and CDR2 SQIVND (reference sequence). This CDR3 has 14 amino acids. DNA of the CDR3: TGTGCCAGTAACCAGGGGGCGCAAGCCTATGGCTACACCTTC. Amino acids: CASNQGAQAYGYTF.

The V call is TRBV2, the J call TRBJ2-5; TRBD2 might be the D (6 bases). From germline, CDR1 is SNHLY and CDR2 FYNNEI. CDR3 length equals 12 residues. Trimming removed 7 bases from V and 5 bases from J, with 11 bases in between. The CDR3 DNA sequence: TGTGCCAGCATCCCTGGGGGGGAGACCCAGTACTTC. Translation: CASIPGGETQYF.

The rearrangement links TRBV27 to TRBJ1-1; maybe TRBD1 (6 bases). The CDR3 has 15 amino acids. The V gene lost 6 bases and the J gene lost 7 bases, with 21 bases spanning the gap. In germline, CDR1 is MNHEY, CDR2 SMNVEV (reference sequence). The DNA of the CDR3 is TGTGCCAGCAGCTCTCTAGCAGGGGATTTAAGTGAAGCTTTCTTT. Protein: CASSSLAGDLSEAFF.

The rearrangement joins TRBV9 to TRBJ1-1, with D maybe TRBD1 (6 bases). V lost 0 bases and J lost 3, with 15 bases in between. The CDR3 contains 16 residues. The germline V gene encodes CDR1 SGDLS and CDR2 YYNGEE. Written as DNA, the CDR3 is TGTGCCAGCAGCGTAGTAGGGGGTCAGGGGCACACTGAAGCTTTCTTT. Translating gives CASSVVGGQGHTEAFF.

This clone was observed once. The rearrangement joins TRBV27 to TRBJ2-7, with no clear D. Trimming left V 5 bases short and J 7 bases short, with 12 bases between. The CDR3 contains 12 residues. Per germline, CDR1 MNHEY and CDR2 SMNVEV (reference sequence). The CDR3 DNA reads as TGTGCCAGCAGTCAACTATCCGGAGAGCAGTACTTC. Translating gives CASSQLSGEQYF.

This chain uses TRBV15 with TRBJ1-2; D is possibly TRBD1 (5 bases). The V end was cut by 0 bases, the J end by 3 bases, with 8 bases between. The CDR3 is 14 residues long. CDR1 LNHNV and CDR2 YYDKDF come from the germline V gene (reference sequence). The CDR3 DNA follows: TGTGCCACCAGCAGAGATGCGACAGACTATGGCTACACCTTC. Translating it yields CATSRDATDYGYTF.

The CDR3 bases are TGTGCCAGCAGCTTGGCGGGGGGGAACACTGAAGCTTTCTTT. This codes for CASSLAGGNTEAFF. The chain couples TRBV5-6 to TRBJ1-1, with a possible D match to TRBD1 (5 bases). V was pared by 0 bases and J by 1 base, with 7 bases between. CDR1 is SGHDT and CDR2 is YYEEEE in the germline V gene. CDR3 length equals 14 residues.

V usage is TRBV28 and J usage is TRBJ2-5; 16 nucleotides match TRBD2. The J call may not be correct, given that the DNA end is closer to TRBJ2-7. In germline, CDR1 is MDHEN, CDR2 SYDVKM. The CDR3 has 16 amino acids. DNA of the CDR3: TGTGCCAGCAGACCCCTGGGACTAGCGGGAGGGTACGAGCAGTACTTC. It encodes CASRPLGLAGGYEQYF.

This sequence joins TRBV10-3 and TRBJ1-2; 8 bases align to TRBD1. The CDR3 extends over 15 amino acids. V shed 6 bases and J 5 bases; nucleotides not matched to a gene: 11. Germline V gene data show CDR1 as ENHRY and CDR2 as SYGVKD. CDR3 bases: TGTGCCATCAGCCTAGGGGACAGGAAGGGATATGGCTACACCTTC. Translated, it gives CAISLGDRKGYGYTF.

The rearrangement links TRBV27 to TRBJ2-1; 7 positions match TRBD2. Germline V gene lookup returns CDR1 MNHEY and CDR2 SMNVEV (reference sequence). This CDR3 region has 14 residues. The trim removed 7 bases at V and 12 bases at J, leaving 15 bases unmatched. The CDR3: CASKPEPTSSRQFF. CDR3 nucleotide sequence: TGTGCCAGCAAACCGGAACCGACTAGCTCGAGGCAGTTCTTC.

The chain links TRBV29-1 to TRBJ1-1; no clear D. Germline V gene data show CDR1 as SQVTM and CDR2 as ANQGSEA. The CDR3 length is 12 residues. Trimming took off 3 bases at V and 0 bases at J, with 5 bases between the two ends. CDR3 protein: CSVDTVNTEAFF. The CDR3 DNA sequence: TGCAGCGTTGATACGGTGAACACTGAAGCTTTCTTT.

The chain employs TRBV28 and TRBJ2-1, with D tentatively TRBD2 (6 bases). Trimming shortened V by 3 bases and J by 8 bases, and 20 bases separated the two germline ends. The CDR3 spans 16 residues. CDR1 is MDHEN, CDR2 SYDVKM, per germline. The CDR3 sequence is CASSFSKGGPKDEQFF. The CDR3 coding sequence is TGTGCCAGCAGTTTTTCGAAAGGAGGGCCGAAGGATGAGCAGTTCTTC.

The chain couples TRBV7-2 to TRBJ1-5; no clear D gene. The CDR3 is made up of 17 amino acids. Trimming took 4 bases from V and 0 from J, leaving 16 bases between them. Per the germline V gene, CDR1 is SGHTA and CDR2 is FQGNSA. CDR3 DNA: TGTGCCAGCAGCTCGTCGCGCGGACGGTATAGCAATCAGCCCCAGCATTTT. This encodes CASSSSRGRYSNQPQHF.

The rearrangement uses TRBV10-3 and TRBJ2-7; no firm D call. Germline CDR1 is ENHRY and CDR2 is SYGVKD. Trimming left V 4 bases short and J 0 bases short, with 10 bases between. The CDR3 consists of 14 residues. CDR3 amino acids: CAISALESSYEQYF. CDR3 nucleotides: TGTGCCATCAGTGCCCTTGAAAGCTCCTACGAGCAGTACTTC.

The count of this clone is one. This chain uses TRBV18 with TRBJ1-3; D perhaps matches TRBD1 (5 bases). The CDR3 runs to 15 residues. The germline V gene encodes CDR1 KGHSH and CDR2 LQKENI. V lost 4 bases and J 0 bases, leaving 10 bases between the germline ends. CDR3: CASSQPGTSGNTIYF. CDR3 bases: TGTGCCAGCTCACAACCAGGGACCTCTGGAAACACCATATATTTT. The full variable domain, completed using reference TRBV18 and TRBJ1-3, is NAGVMQNPRHLVRRRGQEARLRCSPMKGHSHVYWYRQLPEEGLKFMVYLQKENIIDESGMPKERFSAEFPKEGPSILRIQQVVRGDSAAYFCASSQPGTSGNTIYFGEGSWLTVV.

The chain employs TRBV28 and TRBJ1-3; D unclear. Trimming shortened V by 6 bases and J by 0 bases, and 12 bases separated the two germline ends. The CDR3 is made up of 15 amino acids. Germline CDR1 and CDR2: MDHEN and SYDVKM. The CDR3 region is CASSRSVYSGNTIYF. CDR3 DNA sequence: TGTGCCAGCAGCCGTTCGGTCTACTCTGGAAACACCATATATTTT.

In regard to this clone: At the DNA level, this CDR3 is encoded by other sequences in the same sample as well. The chain carries TRBV5-4 and TRBJ2-5, with 14 bases matching TRBD2. After removal of 3 bases from V and 5 bases from J, the junction contained 3 bases not matched to a gene. The CDR3 is made up of 15 amino acids. Germline CDR1 reads SGHNT; CDR2 reads YYREEE (reference sequence). CDR3 region: CASSSGLAGVETQYF. CDR3 DNA: TGTGCCAGCAGCTCGGGACTAGCGGGAGTGGAGACCCAGTACTTC. The full variable domain, in which reference TRBV5-4 and TRBJ2-5 provide the parts outside the CDR3, is ETGVTQSPTHLIKTRGQQVTLRCSSQSGHNTVSWYQQALGQGPQFIFQYYREEENGRGNFPPRFSGLQFPNYSSELNVNALELDDSALYLCASSSGLAGVETQYFGPGTRLLVL.

A single count supports this clone. The chain recombines TRBV9 with TRBJ1-1; D uncertain. There are 14 residues in the CDR3. From germline, CDR1 is SGDLS and CDR2 YYNGEE. V dropped 0 bases and J dropped 0 bases, with 6 bases sitting between them. The CDR3: CASSVGVMNTEAFF. The DNA of the CDR3 is TGTGCCAGCAGCGTAGGGGTCATGAACACTGAAGCTTTCTTT.

The rearrangement links TRBV15 to TRBJ2-1; the D gene is possibly TRBD2 (6 bases). CDR1 and CDR2 from the germline V gene are LNHNV and YYDKDF (reference sequence). V was cut by 4 bases and J by 1 base, with 14 bases left in between. This CDR3 spans 16 amino acids. In DNA, the CDR3 is TGTGCCACCAGCACTCGGGAGTTTGGGTCCTACAATGAGCAGTTCTTC. As protein: CATSTREFGSYNEQFF.

The chain couples TRBV9 to TRBJ2-7, with D uncertain. This CDR3 contains 13 residues. The V end was cut by 3 bases, the J end by 3 bases, with 10 bases between. The germline gives CDR1 SGDLS, CDR2 YYNGEE. The CDR3 sequence is CASSGGLFYEQYF. CDR3 nucleotide sequence: TGTGCCAGCAGCGGGGGATTATTCTACGAGCAGTACTTC.

This clone was seen only once. The gene calls are TRBV5-1 and TRBJ2-1, with unresolved D. The ends were cut back, 0 bases at V and 1 base at J, with 11 bases in the middle. The CDR3 is 16 amino acids. Germline-derived CDR1 and CDR2 are SGHRS and YFSETQ. DNA of the CDR3: TGCGCCAGCAGCTTGGCGGGCCGCCAATCCTACAATGAGCAGTTCTTC. It specifies CASSLAGRQSYNEQFF.